This T cell receptor (beta chain) is from a study of blood T cells in healthy people across ages. Study-level background: With template switching, about one barcoded beta molecule was captured per two T cells.

CDR3 size: 16 residues. The germline V and J ends were trimmed by 3 bases and 0 bases, with 12 bases remaining between them. Together with a sample-barcoded 5' primer, a J-beta primer mix was included in a second PCR lasting roughly 6 to 12 cycles. MiXCR was run by TCRdb on the 5' RACE reads, yielding one entry per CDR3 protein. The sample includes around 500,000 distinct CDR3 sequences, less than 60% of them seen just once. The chain links TRBV12-3 or TRBV12-4 to TRBJ2-1; TRBD2 is a possible D gene (6 bases). The TCR sequence derives from an elderly man in good health. The sequencing sample was made of blood. CDR3 residues: CASSFGGRSSYNEQFF. CDR3 bases: TGTGCCAGCAGTTTTGGGGGGAGGAGCTCCTACAATGAGCAGTTCTTC.